This T cell receptor (beta chain) was sequenced during a study of blood T cell repertoires in COVID-19. At the level of the study: Acute-phase and convalescent COVID-19 samples originated in the United States, Italy and Spain. PBMCs, B-cell-depleted T cells, or T cells were the source of the cDNA or gDNA that made up the material.

With V trimmed by 1 base and J by 0 bases, 6 bases remained unmatched. The germline V gene encodes CDR1 SGHRS and CDR2 YFSETQ. The length of the CDR3 is 17 residues. Per the original methods: For nucleated cells, counts were estimated from reference gene primer amplification. The table came from immunoSEQ multiplex PCR; TCRdb's copy has only in-frame clones and leaves some out. The DNA was the basis for D and trimming; V, J and clone size are from that table. The sample shows 200,000 to 300,000 clones, more than 75% of them seen only once. The chain uses TRBV5-1 and TRBJ1-2, with 10 nucleotides matching TRBD1. This TCR was recovered from a man aged 40-50 years who had recovered from COVID-19. Sequences were obtained from peripheral blood. CDR3 amino acids: CASSLLGQGVTNYGYTF. Here the CDR3 DNA reads TGCGCCAGCAGCTTGCTAGGACAGGGGGTTACTAACTATGGCTACACCTTC.